This T cell receptor (beta chain) was recovered during a study of cytomegalovirus exposure and HLA in healthy donors. Germline loops: CDR1 MGHRA, CDR2 YSYEKL. The CDR3 runs 15 residues. The V gene end was trimmed by 0 bases and the J gene end by 7 bases; junction bases not matched to a gene: 8. PCR amplification relied on 60 Vbeta primers (plus 13 Jbeta primers). Generated by immunoSEQ multiplex PCR, the TCRdb table keeps only in-frame clones and is missing some. The table shows 150,000 to 200,000 clones, with around 84% occurring only once. This sequence was found in a man between 18 and 29 years old in good health and CMV-seronegative. Sequenced material: PBMCs. The chain links TRBV4-1 to TRBJ2-7; 8 bases align to TRBD2. CDR3 DNA: TGCGCCAGCAGCCAAGATCACGGCGGGACTAGGGAGCAGTACTTC. Amino acids: CASSQDHGGTREQYF.